This T cell receptor (beta chain) was identified in a study of T cell clonality in common variable immunodeficiency. General study results and limits: In common variable immunodeficiency, TCR beta chains reportedly carried fewer deletions and N-nucleotide insertions. CVID patient heterogeneity limited repertoire-clinical complication correlations.

This clone was counted at least ten times. Antigen: not known. The read ends 3 residues before the CDR3 terminus; that terminus is restored from the germline J gene. Both groups were predominantly of Caucasian heritage. Each donor provided roughly 4.5 to 8.5 ml of heparinized whole blood. There are 14 residues in the CDR3. Germline V gene sequence: CDR1 ENHRY, CDR2 SYGVKD. V dropped 0 bases and J dropped 5; count of bases not matched to a gene: 1. Generated by immunoSEQ multiplex PCR, the TCRdb table keeps only in-frame clones and is missing some. This table holds about 55,000 clones with no singletons; the top ten claim under 0.9%.

The sequenced material came from peripheral blood mononuclear cells. The chain combines TRBV10-3 with TRBJ2-1; 7 bases match TRBD2. This receptor was obtained from a person between 18 and 75 years old in good health. Partial CDR3 DNA: TGTGCCATCAGTGAGTCGGGGGGGAACAATGAG. Its translation is CAISESGGNNE. The CDR3 reads in full as CAISESGGNNEQFF.